The 8 T cell receptor beta chains below were found in one sample sequenced in a study of CD8 T cells in Susac syndrome. RNA was extracted with the RNeasy kit, and a quantity of roughly 0.45 to 1 ug was reverse transcribed using random hexamers. One entry per CDR3 protein results from TCRdb running MiXCR on the immunoSEQ multiplex PCR reads. Of more than 130,000 distinct CDR3 sequences in the sample, 85% to 95% were seen once. The sequenced sample was CD8+ T cells from PBMCs. The receptor source for this set is a human donor in good health.

This sequence joins TRBV27 and TRBJ2-7; D call uncertain. Trimming cost V 0 bases and J 8 bases, with 11 bases left between them. Germline values: CDR1 MNHEY, CDR2 SMNVEV (reference sequence). The CDR3 sequence is 13 residues long. CDR3 DNA: TGTGCCAGCAGTTTATCAGTGGCTAACCAGCAGTACTTC. It translates to CASSLSVANQQYF.

The genes are TRBV9 and TRBJ2-1; D is ambiguous. V was trimmed by 2 bases and J by 0 bases, leaving 18 bases between them. This CDR3 is built from 18 residues. The germline V gene encodes CDR1 SGDLS and CDR2 YYNGEE. CDR3 loop: CASSVTRLRSSSYNEQFF. DNA of the CDR3: TGTGCCAGCAGCGTGACCCGCCTCAGGAGTAGCTCCTACAATGAGCAGTTCTTC. The full variable domain, with the rest looked up from reference TRBV9 and TRBJ2-1, is DSGVTQTPKHLITATGQRVTLRCSPRSGDLSVYWYQQSLDQGLQFLIQYYNGEERAKGNILERFSAQQFPDLHSELNLSSLELGDSALYFCASSVTRLRSSSYNEQFFGPGTRLTVL.

This clonotype turned up a few times. The chain carries TRBV13 and TRBJ2-1; D is uncertain. CDR1 PRHDT and CDR2 FYEKMQ come from the germline V gene (reference sequence). This CDR3 has 12 amino acids. The V gene lost 1 base and the J gene lost 4 bases, with 2 bases spanning the gap. CDR3: CASSLVYNEQFF. CDR3 coding DNA: TGTGCCAGCAGCTTAGTTTACAATGAGCAGTTCTTC.

This clonotype was counted between two and nine times. This chain links TRBV27 with TRBJ2-7; the D gene is possibly TRBD2 (5 bases). This CDR3 comprises 11 residues. The V end was cut by 9 bases, the J end by 2 bases, with 8 bases between. The germline V gene encodes CDR1 MNHEY and CDR2 SMNVEV (reference sequence). As DNA, the CDR3 is TGTGCCAGTGGACTTACCTACGAGCAGTACTTC. This encodes CASGLTYEQYF.

The chain recombines TRBV6-5 with TRBJ2-7, with 13 bases identical to TRBD2. Looked up from germline, CDR1 is MNHEY and CDR2 is SVGAGI. This CDR3 comprises 14 residues. The V gene end was trimmed by 7 bases and the J gene end by 6 bases; junction bases not matched to a gene: 6. The CDR3 here is CASNKLAGGSEQYF. The CDR3, as DNA: TGTGCCAGCAACAAACTAGCGGGAGGGAGCGAGCAGTACTTC.

In DNA form, the CDR3 reads TGTGCCAGCTCACCACTTGACCCATACACCGGGGAGCTGTTTTTT. Protein product: CASSPLDPYTGELFF. The chain recombines TRBV18 with TRBJ2-2; D remains ambiguous. Trimming took off 1 base at V and 3 bases at J, with 9 bases between the two ends. This CDR3 has 15 amino acids. The V gene's germline CDR1 is KGHSH and CDR2 LQKENI.

The chain carries TRBV27 and TRBJ1-2; TRBD1 matches 7 bases. CDR3 length: 13 residues. Germline values: CDR1 MNHEY, CDR2 SMNVEV (reference sequence). Losses at the gene ends were 6 bases for V and 7 bases for J; bases not matched to a gene: 8. CDR3 residues: CASRDWTGVGYTF. DNA of the CDR3: TGTGCCAGCAGGGACTGGACAGGAGTTGGCTACACCTTC.

This chain links TRBV20-1 with TRBJ2-7; tentatively, D is TRBD1 (6 bases). Deletions cut 4 bases from V and 4 bases from J, with 17 bases between. Germline V gene sequence: CDR1 DFQATT, CDR2 SNEGSKA (reference sequence). This CDR3 contains 14 residues. The CDR3 nucleotides read TGCAGTGCTACGGACGGGGACATTGGATACGAGCAGTACTTC. Its translation: CSATDGDIGYEQYF.